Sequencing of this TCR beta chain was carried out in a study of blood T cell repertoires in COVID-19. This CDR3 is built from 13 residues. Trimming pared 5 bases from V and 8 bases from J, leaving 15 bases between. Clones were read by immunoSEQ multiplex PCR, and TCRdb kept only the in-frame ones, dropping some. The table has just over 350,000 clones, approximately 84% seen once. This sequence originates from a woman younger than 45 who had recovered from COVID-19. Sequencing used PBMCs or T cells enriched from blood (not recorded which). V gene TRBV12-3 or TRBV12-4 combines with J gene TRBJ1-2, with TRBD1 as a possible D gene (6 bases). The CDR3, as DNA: TGTGCCAGCAGTGGGGACATGAGGAGGGGCTACACCTTC. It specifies CASSGDMRRGYTF.